This T cell receptor beta chain appears in the sequencing data of a study of blood T cell repertoires in COVID-19. Study context: Researchers got acute and convalescent COVID-19 samples from the United States, Italy and Spain. PBMCs, B-cell-depleted T cells, or T cells were the source of the cDNA or gDNA that made up the material.

The CDR3 is 14 residues long. CDR1 is SGHAT, CDR2 FQNNGV, per germline. V lost 2 bases to trimming and J lost 5 bases, with 12 bases between them. The table came from immunoSEQ multiplex PCR; TCRdb's copy has only in-frame clones and leaves some out. The sample holds about 100,000 clones, around 90% seen once. The clonotype originates from a woman in her sixties with acute or convalescent COVID-19. The sample was peripheral blood. The chain links TRBV11-2 to TRBJ1-1, with D possibly matching TRBD1 (5 bases). For the CDR3, the DNA is TGTGCCAGCAGCTTACGGGAGGGGAAGACTGAAGCTTTCTTT. Translated, it gives CASSLREGKTEAFF. The entire variable domain, with the rest obtained from reference TRBV11-2 and TRBJ1-1, is as follows: EAGVAQSPRYKIIEKRQSVAFWCNPISGHATLYWYQQILGQGPKLLIQFQNNGVVDDSQLPKDRFSAERLKGVDSTLKIQPAKLEDSAVYLCASSLREGKTEAFFGQGTRLTVV.